The table lists the clone carrying this TCR beta chain with many counts. Its antigen remains unidentified. The sample comes from a study of metastatic and nonmetastatic thyroid tumors. Study details: The comparison covered peripheral blood and tumor or nodule tissue in malignant and benign thyroid patients. Whole-study findings and limits: Malignant thyroid tumors reportedly had TCR beta diversity that was significantly higher than in benign nodules, in blood and tumor.

In the study's own analysis: Clinicopathological groups of papillary thyroid cancer showed CDR3 differences that were used to build a distant-metastasis classifier. TCRdb reanalyzed the PCR reads with MiXCR. The V and J calls here are based on TCRdb, not the publication. The sample has 21,000 or so clones; about 20% are singletons. No patient received treatment before thyroid surgery. Sequenced material: blood. The TCR was taken from a female donor with papillary thyroid cancer or a benign thyroid nodule (not recorded which). Some clones in this sample may be carry-over from other donors' samples.

The CDR3 DNA reads TGTGCCAGCTCACAAGGGGGAAAGAACACTGAAGCTTTCTTT. Its protein is CASSQGGKNTEAFF. The chain joins TRBV18 to TRBJ1-1; the D gene is possibly TRBD1 (6 bases). Trimming stripped 4 bases from V and 1 base from J, with 10 bases between. The CDR3 extends over 14 amino acids. Germline V CDR1 and CDR2: KGHSH, LQKENI. The whole variable domain, remainder taken from reference TRBV18 and TRBJ1-1, is NAGVMQNPRHLVRRRGQEARLRCSPMKGHSHVYWYRQLPEEGLKFMVYLQKENIIDESGMPKERFSAEFPKEGPSILRIQQVVRGDSAAYFCASSQGGKNTEAFFGQGTRLTVV.